Following are 27 T cell receptor beta chains from one sample sequenced in a study of blood T cell repertoires in COVID-19. Repertoires were generated with immunoSEQ multiplex PCR, while TCRdb's copy carries only in-frame clones and drops some. Of roughly 290,000 clones in the sample, around 90% were seen once. What was sequenced was PBMCs or T cells enriched from blood (not recorded which). These receptors all come from a woman under 30 with acute COVID-19.

This chain connects TRBV14 to TRBJ2-1; 15 bases agree with TRBD2. This CDR3 has 16 amino acids. The germline V gene has CDR1 SGHDN and CDR2 FVKESK. Losses at the gene ends were 6 bases for V and 0 bases for J; bases not matched to a gene: 0. The CDR3 nucleotides read TGTGCCAGCAGGGGACTAGCGGGAGGCTCCTACAATGAGCAGTTCTTC. Translating gives CASRGLAGGSYNEQFF.

CDR3 residues: CASSLVGDIDEQFF. CDR3 DNA: TGTGCCAGCAGCTTAGTTGGCGACATCGATGAGCAGTTCTTC. The V call is TRBV11-2, the J call TRBJ2-1; D gene uncertain. CDR1 is SGHAT and CDR2 is FQNNGV in the germline V gene. The length of the CDR3 is 14 residues. V lost 1 base and J 8 bases, leaving 12 bases between the germline ends.

The J gene is TRBJ2-5, the V gene TRBV4-1; 8 bases fit TRBD1. V shed 1 base, J shed 7 bases, and the junction held 11 bases outside the gene matches. This CDR3 is 16 amino acids long. Looked up from germline, CDR1 is MGHRA and CDR2 is YSYEKL. CDR3 protein: CASSQGADRAEGTQYF. The DNA of the CDR3 is TGCGCCAGCAGCCAAGGGGCGGACAGGGCCGAGGGGACCCAGTACTTC.

The CDR3 DNA follows: TGTGCCAGCAGCTTGGGACTAGCGGGAGTTGCAGATACGCAGTATTTT. This codes for CASSLGLAGVADTQYF. The chain combines TRBV11-3 with TRBJ2-3; 14 bases map to TRBD2. J gave up 4 bases and V 3 bases, and 3 bases lay outside the gene matches. Germline lookup yields CDR1 SGHNT and CDR2 YENEEA. The CDR3 spans 16 residues.

This clone was picked up a small number of times. This sequence joins TRBV11-2 and TRBJ1-4; D ambiguous. This CDR3 is built from 14 residues. Per germline, CDR1 SGHAT and CDR2 FQNNGV. V was shortened by 3 bases and J by 4 bases, with 9 bases between the two germline ends. The CDR3 sequence: CASSFRHYNEKLFF. The CDR3 DNA is TGTGCCAGCAGCTTCCGACATTATAATGAAAAACTGTTTTTT.

The chain is built from TRBV10-2 and TRBJ1-1; the D is unclear. The CDR3 has 13 amino acids. In germline, CDR1 is WSHSY, CDR2 SAAADI. Trimming cost V 10 bases and J 0 bases, with 12 bases left between them. The CDR3 coding sequence is TGCGCCACCAGAGACACCTTGAACACTGAAGCTTTCTTT. Its protein is CATRDTLNTEAFF.

The chain combines TRBV5-4 with TRBJ1-6, with no clear D. Germline values: CDR1 SGHNT, CDR2 YYREEE (reference sequence). This CDR3 is built from 14 residues. Trimming took 4 bases from V and 9 from J, leaving 14 bases between them. This chain's CDR3 is CASSRPDGSSPLHF. The CDR3 coding sequence is TGTGCCAGCAGCCGCCCGGACGGGAGTTCACCCCTCCACTTT.

V usage is TRBV20-1 and J usage is TRBJ2-7; D possibly corresponds to TRBD1 (6 bases). V dropped 3 bases and J dropped 5 bases, with 11 bases sitting between them. Germline assignment: CDR1 DFQATT and CDR2 SNEGSKA (reference sequence). The CDR3 totals 12 residues. The CDR3 sequence is CSASSRGHEQYF. CDR3 DNA: TGCAGTGCTAGTAGCAGGGGCCACGAGCAGTACTTC.

The genes are TRBV6-5 and TRBJ1-1; 7 bases are a match to TRBD1. From germline, CDR1 is MNHEY and CDR2 SVGAGI. The CDR3 is made up of 13 amino acids. The junction had 7 bases not matched to a gene; V was cut back by 8 bases and J by 4 bases. As DNA, the CDR3 is TGTGCCAGCGGGAGACAGGGTTTCACTGAAGCTTTCTTT. It translates to CASGRQGFTEAFF.

In this sample, this clone turned up once. J is TRBJ1-6 and V is TRBV11-2, with TRBD1 matching over 7 bases. The V gene's germline CDR1 is SGHAT and CDR2 FQNNGV. The CDR3 length is 16 residues. V lost 5 bases to trimming and J lost 0 bases; unmatched junction nucleotides: 4. CDR3 DNA sequence: TGTGCCAGCAGCCGACAGGGAAGCTCCTATAATTCACCCCTCCACTTT. Its translation is CASSRQGSSYNSPLHF.

The rearrangement uses TRBV18 and TRBJ1-1, with D unclear. This CDR3 is built from 13 residues. CDR1 KGHSH and CDR2 LQKENI come from the germline V gene. V lost 3 bases to trimming and J lost 10 bases, with 15 bases between them. The CDR3 region has the DNA TGTGCCAGCTCACCCGGCGCGCGACATGGAGCTTTCTTT. As protein: CASSPGARHGAFF.

CDR3 region: CASSQDTGGYTDTQYF. The CDR3 nucleotides are TGCGCCAGCAGCCAAGATACGGGGGGTTACACAGATACGCAGTATTTT. The rearrangement links TRBV4-3 to TRBJ2-3, with 7 positions matching TRBD2. CDR3 length: 16 amino acids. V shed 0 bases and J 2 bases; nucleotides not matched to a gene: 5. Germline assignment: CDR1 LGHNA and CDR2 YSLEER.

The chain is built from TRBV29-1 and TRBJ2-1; TRBD2 is a possible D gene (6 bases). The CDR3 is 12 amino acids. CDR1 and CDR2 from the germline V gene are SQVTM and ANQGSEA. The V gene lost 2 bases and the J gene lost 6 bases, with 8 bases spanning the gap. DNA for the CDR3: TGCAGCGTTGAACGGGGAGGCAATGAGCAGTTCTTC. This translates into CSVERGGNEQFF.

The chain recombines TRBV5-1 with TRBJ2-5; D unresolved. V was clipped by 4 bases and J by 2 bases, with 9 bases between them. The CDR3 has 13 amino acids. The germline V gene has CDR1 SGHRS and CDR2 YFSETQ. The CDR3 nucleotides read TGCGCCAGCAGCCGCGAGAGACAAGAGACCCAGTACTTC. It codes for CASSRERQETQYF.

The chain recombines TRBV27 with TRBJ1-6; 9 bases map to TRBD1. Germline V lookup: CDR1 MNHEY, CDR2 SMNVEV (reference sequence). CDR3 size: 22 residues. The V gene end was trimmed by 3 bases and the J gene end by 1 base; junction bases not matched to a gene: 19. The CDR3, as DNA: TGTGCCAGCAGTTTTTCTTTGGGACAGGGTAGCGGGCCCTGGTCCTATAATTCACCCCTCCACTTT. Translating gives CASSFSLGQGSGPWSYNSPLHF.

The chain carries TRBV30 and TRBJ1-5, with 8 nucleotides matching TRBD1. CDR3 length: 17 amino acids. With V trimmed by 0 bases and J by 0 bases, 7 bases remained unmatched. The V gene's germline CDR1 is GTSNPN and CDR2 SVGIG (reference sequence). Here the CDR3 reads CAWSVRGLDYSNQPQHF. CDR3 DNA sequence: TGTGCCTGGAGTGTCAGGGGGCTCGATTATAGCAATCAGCCCCAGCATTTT.

The gene calls are TRBV6-5 and TRBJ1-2; 8 nucleotides match TRBD1. The germline gives CDR1 MNHEY, CDR2 SVGAGI. V shed 4 bases and J 5 bases; nucleotides not matched to a gene: 6. This CDR3 contains 14 residues. The CDR3 nucleotides read TGTGCCAGCAGTTCGCGACAGGGGCGGTATGGCTACACCTTC. The encoded protein is CASSSRQGRYGYTF.

CDR3 bases: TGTGCCAGCAGCCGCGGCTCTGGAAACACCATATATTTT. This encodes CASSRGSGNTIYF. This rearrangement joins TRBV4-2 to TRBJ1-3, with D hard to call. This CDR3 region has 13 residues. Trimming left V 4 bases short and J 0 bases short, with 4 bases between. Germline V gene data show CDR1 as LGHNA and CDR2 as YNFKEQ.

The V call is TRBV15, the J call TRBJ2-7, with 10 bases that match TRBD2. The CDR3 extends over 16 amino acids. Trimming cost V 1 base and J 4 bases; bases outside gene matches: 7. Germline V gene data show CDR1 as LNHNV and CDR2 as YYDKDF (reference sequence). The CDR3 protein is CATSRAASGRRYEQYF. The CDR3 bases are TGTGCCACCAGCAGAGCGGCTAGCGGGAGAAGGTACGAGCAGTACTTC.

The rearrangement links TRBV7-2 to TRBJ2-7; perhaps TRBD1 as D (5 bases). The CDR3 contains 14 residues. V was shortened by 0 bases and J by 3 bases, with 9 bases between the two germline ends. Germline assignment: CDR1 SGHTA and CDR2 FQGNSA. In nucleotides, the CDR3 is TGTGCCAGCAGCTTAGCGGGGCAAATCTACGAGCAGTACTTC. Its protein is CASSLAGQIYEQYF.

This rearrangement joins TRBV7-8 to TRBJ2-1; no clear D. Trimming removed 5 bases at V and 0 bases at J, with 20 bases between. Per the germline V gene, CDR1 is SGHVS and CDR2 is FQNEAQ. The CDR3 is 18 amino acids. CDR3 DNA sequence: TGTGCCAGCAGCCGCGTTCACCGTTCAGGAAGCTCCTACAATGAGCAGTTCTTC. Translated: CASSRVHRSGSSYNEQFF. Full variable domain (outside the CDR3, taken from reference TRBV7-8 and TRBJ2-1): GAGVSQSPRYKVAKRGQDVALRCDPISGHVSLFWYQQALGQGPEFLTYFQNEAQLDKSGLPSDRFFAERPEGSVSTLKIQRTQQEDSAVYLCASSRVHRSGSSYNEQFFGPGTRLTVL.

This clone has just a few counts. The V call is TRBV19, the J call TRBJ2-2; TRBD2 is a possible D gene (5 bases). V was pared by 5 bases and J by 1 base, with 11 bases between. Germline V gene sequence: CDR1 LNHDA, CDR2 SQIVND (reference sequence). This CDR3 has 15 residues. CDR3 DNA: TGTGCCAGTAGTCCGGGATCTTTGAACACCGGGGAGCTGTTTTTT. Its translation is CASSPGSLNTGELFF.

The chain combines TRBV27 with TRBJ2-2; 8 nucleotides match TRBD2. Germline trimming cut 3 bases from V and 2 bases from J; bases unmatched to any gene: 23. Germline CDR1 and CDR2: MNHEY and SMNVEV (reference sequence). The CDR3 contains 22 residues. CDR3 residues: CASSLFFRGTSSHRTNTGELFF. The DNA of the CDR3 is TGTGCCAGCAGTTTGTTCTTCAGAGGGACTAGTTCCCACCGAACCAACACCGGGGAGCTGTTTTTT.

The CDR3 nucleotides are TGTGCCAGCAGTTACCGGTTGGCTAGCGGGAGGAAATACAATGAGCAGTTCTTC. Translating gives CASSYRLASGRKYNEQFF. The chain joins TRBV6-2 or TRBV6-3 to TRBJ2-1; 11 nucleotides agree with TRBD2. The CDR3 runs 18 residues. The germline CDR1 and CDR2 sequences are MNHEY and SVGEGT. The ends lost 2 bases at V and 4 bases at J; junction bases unmatched: 10.

The V and J genes are TRBV10-3 and TRBJ2-3; TRBD2 matches at 9 bases. The CDR3 is made up of 17 amino acids. Trimming took 4 bases from V and 4 from J; bases not matched to a gene: 12. From germline, CDR1 is ENHRY and CDR2 SYGVKD. The CDR3 sequence is CAISAGLGAGGPDTQYF. As DNA, the CDR3 is TGTGCCATCAGTGCGGGCCTTGGCGCGGGAGGGCCAGATACGCAGTATTTT.

The chain employs TRBV7-9 and TRBJ2-1, with 7 bases identical to TRBD2. V lost 1 base and J lost 5; bases outside the gene matches: 5. Germline assignment: CDR1 SEHNR and CDR2 FQNEAQ (reference sequence). The CDR3 covers 15 residues. CDR3 residues: CASSLGRENDNEQFF. CDR3 DNA: TGTGCCAGCAGCTTAGGGCGGGAGAACGACAATGAGCAGTTCTTC.

The chain carries TRBV18 and TRBJ2-1, with D uncertain. Germline values: CDR1 KGHSH, CDR2 LQKENI. There are 13 residues in the CDR3. Trimming left V 5 bases short and J 4 bases short, with 9 bases between. This CDR3 reads CASSGDAYNEQFF. As DNA, the CDR3 is TGTGCCAGCTCAGGAGATGCGTACAATGAGCAGTTCTTC.